Below are 4 T cell receptor beta chains sequenced from a single sample in a study of blood T cells in healthy people across ages. Through a sample-barcoded 5' primer and a J-beta primer mix, a second PCR was run for roughly 6 to 12 cycles. Using its own MiXCR run on the 5' RACE reads, TCRdb lists one record per CDR3 protein. The sample has hundreds of thousands of distinct CDR3 sequences, around three fifths seen once. The specimen sequenced was blood. The source of these receptors is a man in his forties or fifties in good health.

CDR3 amino acids: CASSPPTTMNTDTQYF. The CDR3 DNA reads as TGTGCCAGCAGCCCGCCCACGACTATGAACACAGATACGCAGTATTTT. This rearrangement joins TRBV9 to TRBJ2-3; TRBD2 is a possible D gene (5 bases). The V gene's germline CDR1 is SGDLS and CDR2 YYNGEE. The CDR3 contains 16 residues. Trimming stripped 4 bases from V and 2 bases from J, with 17 bases between.

The chain links TRBV6-5 to TRBJ2-4; no clear D. The germline V and J ends were trimmed by 4 bases and 0 bases, with 19 bases remaining between them. Per the germline V gene, CDR1 is MNHEY and CDR2 is SVGAGI. This CDR3 region has 18 residues. CDR3 residues: CASSSGVPTTLAKNIQYF. In nucleotides, the CDR3 is TGTGCCAGCAGTTCTGGAGTTCCTACTACTTTAGCCAAAAACATTCAGTACTTC.

This clonotype was seen a few times. The rearrangement uses TRBV6-1 and TRBJ1-2; 7 bases agree with TRBD1. CDR1 MNHNS and CDR2 SASEGT come from the germline V gene. CDR3 length: 14 amino acids. Trimming at V came to 1 base and at J to 2 bases, leaving 1 base not matched to a gene. The CDR3 DNA reads TGTGCCAGCAGTGAAGGGGACAGAAACTATGGCTACACCTTC. The encoded protein is CASSEGDRNYGYTF.

The chain couples TRBV5-1 to TRBJ2-3; 9 bases map to TRBD2. From germline, CDR1 is SGHRS and CDR2 YFSETQ. V was pared by 6 bases and J by 6 bases, with 14 bases of the junction left unmatched. The CDR3 has 16 residues. In DNA form, the CDR3 reads TGCGCCAGCAAAAGGTCCGGCGGGGGGGCCAGGGATACGCAGTATTTT. Translation gives CASKRSGGGARDTQYF.